This T cell receptor (beta chain) is from a study of control samples from healthy donors and cancer patients (dated by TCRdb to the early 2020s). The method was the immunoSEQ multiplex PCR assay. TCRdb re-hosts the immuneACCESS table, in-frame sequences only. Its copies lack some clones; in the studies checked, an unresolved V gene accounts for under half of them, and the cause for the rest is not known. The sample table contains roughly 120,000 clones; only one count was recorded for around 87% of them. The biggest ten clones account for around 1.1% of the sample. A word on this clone: Its antigen remains unidentified. The record has no base qualities; no much larger clone is one base away.

Relative to germline, V is 3 bases shorter and J is 6 bases shorter, with 7 bases between their ends. The cysteine opens and the phenylalanine closes a CDR3 of 12 amino acids. The DNA shown is the 36-base CDR3, in frame from base 1. Sequencing used PBMCs. The sequence joins TRBV12-3 or TRBV12-4 to TRBJ2-3; the D gene assignment is ambiguous. The sequence was collected from a woman between 45 and 65 years old with colorectal cancer. The DNA sequence is as follows: TGTGCCAGCAGTTTTGGCGATGATACGCAGTATTTT. It is translated as CASSFGDDTQYF.